The source of this T cell receptor (beta chain) is a study of post-analysis software for immune sequencing data. Study observations and caveats: Patients carried five TRBV segments more frequently than controls did, and TRBV5-6, TRBV5-1 and TRBV20-1 were among them. When the samples were clustered directly with F measure, those that had been prepared in the same batch showed strong co-clustering.

Unique molecular identifiers featured in each of the TCR beta cDNA libraries. TCRdb fed the PCR reads into MiXCR, producing one record per CDR3 protein. The sample contains hundreds of thousands of distinct CDR3 sequences, approximately 60% of which appear only once. The table lists this clonotype with many counts. Its antigen is undetermined. The CDR3 covers 13 residues. The trim removed 2 bases at V and 4 bases at J, leaving 2 bases unmatched. In germline, CDR1 is ENHRY, CDR2 SYGVKD. The sequence was collected from a girl under 10 years old with multiple sclerosis. V usage is TRBV10-3 and J usage is TRBJ2-7, with 7 nucleotides matching TRBD1. Sequenced material: blood. The CDR3 DNA is TGTGCCATCAGTGAGCGACAGGGTTACGAGCAGTACTTC. This gives the protein CAISERQGYEQYF.